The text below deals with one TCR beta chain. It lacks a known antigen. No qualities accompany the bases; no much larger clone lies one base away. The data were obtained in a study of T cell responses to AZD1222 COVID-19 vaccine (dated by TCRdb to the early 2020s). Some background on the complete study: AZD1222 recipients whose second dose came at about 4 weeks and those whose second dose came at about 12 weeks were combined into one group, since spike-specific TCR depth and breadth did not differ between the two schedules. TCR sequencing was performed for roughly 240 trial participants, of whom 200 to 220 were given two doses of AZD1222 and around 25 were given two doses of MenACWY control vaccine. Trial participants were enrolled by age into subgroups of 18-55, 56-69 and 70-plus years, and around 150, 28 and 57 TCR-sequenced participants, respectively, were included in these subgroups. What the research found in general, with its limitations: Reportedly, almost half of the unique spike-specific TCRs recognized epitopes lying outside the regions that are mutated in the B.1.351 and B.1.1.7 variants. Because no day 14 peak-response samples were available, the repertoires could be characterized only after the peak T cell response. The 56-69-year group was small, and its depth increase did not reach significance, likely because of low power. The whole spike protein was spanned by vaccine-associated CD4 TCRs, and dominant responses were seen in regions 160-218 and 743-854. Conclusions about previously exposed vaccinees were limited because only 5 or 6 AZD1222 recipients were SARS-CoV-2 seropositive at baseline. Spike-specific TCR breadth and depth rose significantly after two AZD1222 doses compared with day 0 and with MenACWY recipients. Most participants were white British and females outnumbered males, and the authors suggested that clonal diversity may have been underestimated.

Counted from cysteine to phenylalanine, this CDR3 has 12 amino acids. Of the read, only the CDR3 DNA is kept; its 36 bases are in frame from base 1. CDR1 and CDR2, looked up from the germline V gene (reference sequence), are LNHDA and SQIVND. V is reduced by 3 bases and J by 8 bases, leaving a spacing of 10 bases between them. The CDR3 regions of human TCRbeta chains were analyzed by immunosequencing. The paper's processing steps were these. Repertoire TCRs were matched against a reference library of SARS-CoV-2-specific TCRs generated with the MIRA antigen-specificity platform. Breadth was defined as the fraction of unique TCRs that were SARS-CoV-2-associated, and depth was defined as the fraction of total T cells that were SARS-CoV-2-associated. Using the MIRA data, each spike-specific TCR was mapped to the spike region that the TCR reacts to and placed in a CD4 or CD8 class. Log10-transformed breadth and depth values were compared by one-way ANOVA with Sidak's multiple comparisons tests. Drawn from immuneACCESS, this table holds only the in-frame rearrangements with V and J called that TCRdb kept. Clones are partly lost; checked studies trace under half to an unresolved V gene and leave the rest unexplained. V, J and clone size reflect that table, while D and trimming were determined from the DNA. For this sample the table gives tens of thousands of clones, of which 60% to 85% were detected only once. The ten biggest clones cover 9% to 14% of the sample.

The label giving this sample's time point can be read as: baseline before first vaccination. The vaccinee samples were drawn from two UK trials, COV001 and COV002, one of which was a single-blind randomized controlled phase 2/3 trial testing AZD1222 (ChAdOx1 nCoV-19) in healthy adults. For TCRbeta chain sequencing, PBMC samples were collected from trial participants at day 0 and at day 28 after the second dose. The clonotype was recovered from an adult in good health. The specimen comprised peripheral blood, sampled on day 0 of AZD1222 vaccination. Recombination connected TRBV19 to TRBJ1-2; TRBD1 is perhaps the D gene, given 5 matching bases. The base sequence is TGTGCCAGTAGTATTGGAGGGGTCGGCTACACCTTC. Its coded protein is CASSIGGVGYTF.